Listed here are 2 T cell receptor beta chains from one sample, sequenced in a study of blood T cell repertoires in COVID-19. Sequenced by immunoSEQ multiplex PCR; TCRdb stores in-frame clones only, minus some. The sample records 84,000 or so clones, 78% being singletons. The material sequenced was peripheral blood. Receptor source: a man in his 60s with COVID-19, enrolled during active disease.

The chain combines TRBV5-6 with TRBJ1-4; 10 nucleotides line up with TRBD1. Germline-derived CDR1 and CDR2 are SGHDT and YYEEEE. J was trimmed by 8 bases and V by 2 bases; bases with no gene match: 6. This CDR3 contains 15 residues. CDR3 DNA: TGTGCCAGCAGCTTTGGTTCGGACAGGGGGGAAAAACTGTTTTTT. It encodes CASSFGSDRGEKLFF.

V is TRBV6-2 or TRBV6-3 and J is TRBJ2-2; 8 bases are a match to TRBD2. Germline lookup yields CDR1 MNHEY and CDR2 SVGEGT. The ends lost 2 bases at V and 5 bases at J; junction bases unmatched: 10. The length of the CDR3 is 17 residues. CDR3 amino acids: CASSYRGLAGSTGELFF. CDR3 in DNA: TGTGCCAGCAGTTACAGAGGGCTAGCGGGCTCAACCGGGGAGCTGTTTTTT.